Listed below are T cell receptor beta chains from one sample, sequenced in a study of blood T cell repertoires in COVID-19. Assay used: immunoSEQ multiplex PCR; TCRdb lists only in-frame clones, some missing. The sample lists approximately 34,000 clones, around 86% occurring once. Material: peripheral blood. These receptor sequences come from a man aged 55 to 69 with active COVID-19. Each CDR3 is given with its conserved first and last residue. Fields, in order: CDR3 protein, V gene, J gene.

CAQAGGGKAFF,TRBV30,TRBJ1-1
CASSQDPVGSNQPQHF,TRBV3-1/TRBV3-2,TRBJ1-5
CASSLGYRETQYF,TRBV11-2,TRBJ2-5
CASSQDQTGVEGYTF,TRBV4-2,TRBJ1-2
CASSISRSRSQETQYF,TRBV19,TRBJ2-5
CASSLVVSEKLFF,TRBV5-6,TRBJ1-4
CASSLASGFGSYEQYF,TRBV5-1,TRBJ2-7
CAWVRGGNTEAFF,TRBV30,TRBJ1-1
CASSRDSNTDTQYF,TRBV7-8,TRBJ2-3
CASSSGTAFYNSPLHF,TRBV5-4,TRBJ1-6
CASSVGLRTEAFF,TRBV7-9,TRBJ1-1
CSARPSGKVQFF,TRBV29-1,TRBJ2-1
CASSKPGGPLTESSYNEQFF,TRBV21-1,TRBJ2-1
CASRPDRAWTDTQYF,TRBV7-9,TRBJ2-3
CASSLAVGGQFF,TRBV12-3/TRBV12-4,TRBJ2-1
CASSLQGIETQYF,TRBV11-1,TRBJ2-5
CASSLASGGAGTQYF,TRBV11-2,TRBJ2-3
CASSTTGGYEQYF,TRBV7-9,TRBJ2-7
CASSPLGGATDTQYF,TRBV18,TRBJ2-3
CASSGATDNSPLHF,TRBV5-5,TRBJ1-6
CASSGLGDNEQFF,TRBV18,TRBJ2-1
CASSLGGTSGDTQYF,TRBV7-9,TRBJ2-3
CASSRGTGAYNEQFF,TRBV5-5,TRBJ2-1
CASSPPGGSGELFF,TRBV18,TRBJ2-2
CASSYIGGRNTEAFF,TRBV6-5,TRBJ1-1
CASSEKQGAINGYTF,TRBV5-1,TRBJ1-2
CASSAQGGNTEAFF,TRBV5-1,TRBJ1-1
CASSLVVGEVTGELFF,TRBV27,TRBJ2-2
CASTPTSGQLIGEQYF,TRBV11-2,TRBJ2-7
CASSSPGGVRETQYF,TRBV19,TRBJ2-5
CASSAGTGGGDTEAFF,TRBV18,TRBJ1-1
CASSQQGNTEAFF,TRBV11-2,TRBJ1-1
CASSAQTGETQYF,TRBV9,TRBJ2-5
CASSGGTDQPQHF,TRBV12-3/TRBV12-4,TRBJ1-5
CASSARTGEYGYTF,TRBV9,TRBJ1-2
CASSQAGITNNEQFF,TRBV7-3,TRBJ2-1
CAISLGTSEETQYF,TRBV10-3,TRBJ2-5
CASSPNTDTQYF,TRBV9,TRBJ2-3
CASTFSGNTIYF,TRBV12-3/TRBV12-4,TRBJ1-3
CASSDLLTYEQYF,TRBV6-1,TRBJ2-7
CASSLSMAAMGEKLFF,TRBV27,TRBJ1-4
CASSLAWTRRGETQYF,TRBV7-6,TRBJ2-5
CASSRTSGVITDTQYF,TRBV27,TRBJ2-3
CASSSTGQGSFGYTF,TRBV19,TRBJ1-2
CASSYSRQGYEQYF,TRBV6-5,TRBJ2-7